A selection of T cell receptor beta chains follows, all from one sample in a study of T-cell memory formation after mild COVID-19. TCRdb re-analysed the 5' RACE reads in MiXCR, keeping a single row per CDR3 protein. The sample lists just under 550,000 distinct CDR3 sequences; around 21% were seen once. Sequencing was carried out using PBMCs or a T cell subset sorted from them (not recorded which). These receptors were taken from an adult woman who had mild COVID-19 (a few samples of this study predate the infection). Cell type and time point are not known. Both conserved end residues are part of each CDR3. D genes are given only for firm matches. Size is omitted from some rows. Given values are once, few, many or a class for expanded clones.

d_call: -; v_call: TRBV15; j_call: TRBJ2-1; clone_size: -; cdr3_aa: CATSTPEALPREQFF; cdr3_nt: TGTGCCACCAGCACCCCGGAGGCCCTGCCTCGGGAGCAGTTCTTC
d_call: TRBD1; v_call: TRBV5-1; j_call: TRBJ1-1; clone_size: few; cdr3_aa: CASSLRPGTDNTEAFF; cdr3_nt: TGCGCCAGCAGCTTGAGACCCGGGACAGACAACACTGAAGCTTTCTTT
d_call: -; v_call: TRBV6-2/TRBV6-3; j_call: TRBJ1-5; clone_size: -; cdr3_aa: CASSVGWNQPQHF; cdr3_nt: TGTGCCAGCAGCGTCGGTTGGAATCAGCCCCAGCATTTT
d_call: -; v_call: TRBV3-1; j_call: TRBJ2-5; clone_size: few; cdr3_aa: CASSQARRVTYQETQYF; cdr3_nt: TGTGCCAGCAGCCAAGCTAGGCGGGTCACGTACCAAGAGACCCAGTACTTC
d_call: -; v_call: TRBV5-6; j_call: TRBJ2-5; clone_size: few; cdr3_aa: CASSYSSGPILQETQYF; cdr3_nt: TGTGCCAGCAGCTACTCTTCGGGCCCCATCCTTCAAGAGACCCAGTACTTC
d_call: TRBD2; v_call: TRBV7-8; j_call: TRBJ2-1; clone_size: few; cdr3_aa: CASSLAGLAPYNEQFF; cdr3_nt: TGTGCCAGCAGCTTAGCCGGACTAGCGCCCTACAATGAGCAGTTCTTC
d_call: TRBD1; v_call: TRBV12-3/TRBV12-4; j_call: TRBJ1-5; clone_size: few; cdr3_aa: CASTVTGNSNQPQHF; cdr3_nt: TGTGCCAGCACCGTGACAGGGAATAGCAATCAGCCCCAGCATTTT
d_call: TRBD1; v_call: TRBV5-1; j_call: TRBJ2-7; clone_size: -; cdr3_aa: CASSLVTGVNSYEQYF; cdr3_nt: TGCGCCAGCAGCTTAGTAACAGGGGTAAATTCCTACGAGCAGTACTTC
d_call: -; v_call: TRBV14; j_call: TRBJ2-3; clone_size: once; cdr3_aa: CASSQDWQYTDTQYF; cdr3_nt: TGTGCCAGCAGCCAAGATTGGCAGTACACAGATACGCAGTATTTT
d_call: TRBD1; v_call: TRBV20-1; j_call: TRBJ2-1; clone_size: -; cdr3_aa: CSASRGPAYNEQFF; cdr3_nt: TGCAGTGCTAGTAGGGGGCCAGCCTACAATGAGCAGTTCTTC
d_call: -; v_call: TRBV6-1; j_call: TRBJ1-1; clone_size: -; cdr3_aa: CASSEALTNTEAFF; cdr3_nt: TGTGCCAGCAGTGAAGCGCTCACGAACACTGAAGCTTTCTTT
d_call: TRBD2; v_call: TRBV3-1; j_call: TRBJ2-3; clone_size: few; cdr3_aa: CASSQDLLAGTDTQYF; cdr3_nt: TGTGCCAGCAGCCAAGATCTTCTAGCGGGAACAGATACGCAGTATTTT
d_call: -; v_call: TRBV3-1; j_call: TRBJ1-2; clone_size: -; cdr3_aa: CASSQGAGAGYTF; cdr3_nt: TGTGCCAGCAGCCAGGGTGCGGGAGCTGGCTACACCTTC
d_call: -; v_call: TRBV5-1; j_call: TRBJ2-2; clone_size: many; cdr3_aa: CASSVTGTANTGELFF; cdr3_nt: TGCGCCAGCAGCGTAACCGGGACTGCGAACACCGGGGAGCTGTTTTTT
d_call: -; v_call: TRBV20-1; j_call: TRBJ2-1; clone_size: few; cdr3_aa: CSALGRVRNEQFF; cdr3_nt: TGCAGTGCTCTTGGCAGGGTCCGCAATGAGCAGTTCTTC
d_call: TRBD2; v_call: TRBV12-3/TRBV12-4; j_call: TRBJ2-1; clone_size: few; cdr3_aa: CASSSPAGGRNEQFF; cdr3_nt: TGTGCCAGCAGTAGCCCAGCGGGGGGGCGGAATGAGCAGTTCTTC
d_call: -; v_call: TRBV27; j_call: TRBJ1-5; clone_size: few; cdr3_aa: CASSSYSGTPGPSQHF; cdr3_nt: TGTGCCAGCAGTTCGTACTCCGGGACCCCGGGTCCGTCCCAGCATTTT
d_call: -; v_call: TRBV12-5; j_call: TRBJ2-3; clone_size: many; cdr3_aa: CASGGSTDTQYF; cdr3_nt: TGTGCTAGTGGCGGAAGCACAGATACGCAGTATTTT
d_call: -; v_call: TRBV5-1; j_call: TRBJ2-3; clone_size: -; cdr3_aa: CASSLKLTRRGDTQYF; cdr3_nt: TGCGCCAGCAGCTTGAAGCTCACAAGGAGGGGTGATACGCAGTATTTT
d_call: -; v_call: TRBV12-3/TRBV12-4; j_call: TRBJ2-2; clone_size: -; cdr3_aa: CASRGFPGELFF; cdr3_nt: TGTGCCAGCAGGGGGTTTCCCGGGGAGCTGTTTTTT
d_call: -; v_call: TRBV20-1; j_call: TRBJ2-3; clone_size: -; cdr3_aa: CSARVRENSTDTQYF; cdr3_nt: TGCAGTGCTAGGGTACGAGAGAATAGCACAGATACGCAGTATTTT
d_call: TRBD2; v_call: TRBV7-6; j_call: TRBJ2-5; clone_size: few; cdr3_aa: CASSPIIASGYQETQYF; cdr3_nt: TGTGCCAGCAGCCCCATCATCGCTAGCGGGTACCAAGAGACCCAGTACTTC
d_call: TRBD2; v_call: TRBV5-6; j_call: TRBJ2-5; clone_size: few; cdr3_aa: CASSLLAGVQETQYF; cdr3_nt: TGTGCCAGCAGCTTGCTAGCGGGCGTACAAGAGACCCAGTACTTC
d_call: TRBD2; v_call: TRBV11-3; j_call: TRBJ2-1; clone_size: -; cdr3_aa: CASSLEGLAGPRFF; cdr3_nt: TGTGCCAGCAGCTTAGAGGGACTAGCGGGCCCGCGGTTCTTC
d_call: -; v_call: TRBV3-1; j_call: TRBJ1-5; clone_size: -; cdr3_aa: CASSHRDRPQHF; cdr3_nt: TGTGCCAGCAGCCATAGAGATCGGCCCCAGCATTTT
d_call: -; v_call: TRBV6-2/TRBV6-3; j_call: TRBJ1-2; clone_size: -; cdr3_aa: CASSYGGGRNYGYTF; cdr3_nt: TGTGCCAGCAGTTACGGTGGGGGTAGGAACTATGGCTACACCTTC
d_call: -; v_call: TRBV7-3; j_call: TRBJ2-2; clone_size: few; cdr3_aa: CASSADSGRTGELFF; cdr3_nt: TGTGCCAGCAGCGCGGACAGTGGGCGGACCGGGGAGCTGTTTTTT
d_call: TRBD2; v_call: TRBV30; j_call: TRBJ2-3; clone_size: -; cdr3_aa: CAWSRTSGRDTQYF; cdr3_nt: TGTGCCTGGAGTCGGACTAGCGGGAGGGATACGCAGTATTTT
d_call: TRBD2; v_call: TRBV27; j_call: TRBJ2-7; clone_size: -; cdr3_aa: CASSPRAKRGFSPYEQYF; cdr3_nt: TGTGCCAGCAGCCCCCGCGCTAAGCGGGGGTTTTCTCCCTACGAGCAGTACTTC
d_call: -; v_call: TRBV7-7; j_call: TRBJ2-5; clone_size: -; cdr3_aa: CEGGPVRGETQYF; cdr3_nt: TGTGAGGGGGGACCAGTCCGAGGAGAGACCCAGTACTTC
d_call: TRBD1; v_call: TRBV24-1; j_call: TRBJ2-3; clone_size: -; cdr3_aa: CATSERTGARDTQYF; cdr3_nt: TGTGCCACCAGTGAACGGACAGGGGCGAGAGATACGCAGTATTTT
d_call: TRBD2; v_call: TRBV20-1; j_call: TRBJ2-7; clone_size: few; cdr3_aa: CSARGTGMRGVLYEQYF; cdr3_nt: TGCAGTGCTAGAGGCACCGGGATGCGGGGGGTACTATACGAGCAGTACTTC
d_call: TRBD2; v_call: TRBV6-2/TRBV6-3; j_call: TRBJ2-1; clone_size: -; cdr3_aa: CASRTGTSGYNEQFF; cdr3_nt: TGTGCCAGCAGGACCGGGACTAGCGGATACAATGAGCAGTTCTTC
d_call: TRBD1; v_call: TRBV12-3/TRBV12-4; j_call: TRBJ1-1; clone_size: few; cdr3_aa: CASRDRGDWYTEAFF; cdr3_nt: TGTGCCAGCAGAGACAGGGGAGATTGGTACACTGAAGCTTTCTTT
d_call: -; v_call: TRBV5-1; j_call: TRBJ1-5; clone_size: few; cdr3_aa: CASSFGAGGQPQHF; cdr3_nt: TGCGCCAGCAGCTTCGGGGCAGGAGGCCAGCCCCAGCATTTT
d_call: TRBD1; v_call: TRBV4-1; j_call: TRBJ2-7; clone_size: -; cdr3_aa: CASSHPRDRGSAEQYF; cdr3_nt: TGCGCCAGCAGCCACCCCCGGGACAGGGGGTCCGCCGAGCAGTACTTC
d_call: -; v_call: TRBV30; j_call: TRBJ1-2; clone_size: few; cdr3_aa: CAWSGTAAYYGYTF; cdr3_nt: TGTGCCTGGAGCGGGACCGCCGCATACTATGGCTACACCTTC
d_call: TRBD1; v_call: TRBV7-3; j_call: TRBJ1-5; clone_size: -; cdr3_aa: CASSLGDRFNQPQHF; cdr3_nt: TGTGCCAGCAGCTTGGGGGACAGGTTCAATCAGCCCCAGCATTTT
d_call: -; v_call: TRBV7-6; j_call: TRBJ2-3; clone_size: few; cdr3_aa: CASSWGTDTDTQYF; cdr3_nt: TGTGCCAGCAGTTGGGGGACGGACACAGATACGCAGTATTTT
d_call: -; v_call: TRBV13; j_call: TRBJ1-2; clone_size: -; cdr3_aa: CASSSSQQGAPRYGYTF; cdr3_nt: TGTGCCAGCAGCTCCTCGCAACAGGGAGCGCCGAGATATGGCTACACCTTC
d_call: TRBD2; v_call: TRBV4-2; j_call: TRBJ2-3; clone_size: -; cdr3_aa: CASSHLSGGTDTQYF; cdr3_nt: TGTGCCAGCAGCCATCTTAGCGGGGGTACAGATACGCAGTATTTT
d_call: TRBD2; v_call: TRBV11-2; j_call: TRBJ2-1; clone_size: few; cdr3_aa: CASSLGGHSGSEQFF; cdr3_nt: TGTGCCAGCAGCTTAGGGGGCCATAGCGGGAGTGAGCAGTTCTTC
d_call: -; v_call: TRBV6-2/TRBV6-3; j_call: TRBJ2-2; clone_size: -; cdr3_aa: CASTRWGTGELFF; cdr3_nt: TGTGCCAGCACCCGGTGGGGCACCGGGGAGCTGTTTTTT
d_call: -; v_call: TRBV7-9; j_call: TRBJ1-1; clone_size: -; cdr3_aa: CASTPLGGSEAFF; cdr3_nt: TGTGCCAGCACCCCACTTGGGGGGTCTGAAGCTTTCTTT
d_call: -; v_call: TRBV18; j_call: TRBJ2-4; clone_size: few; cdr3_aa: CASSPAWAKNIQYF; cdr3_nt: TGTGCCAGCTCACCTGCCTGGGCCAAAAACATTCAGTACTTC
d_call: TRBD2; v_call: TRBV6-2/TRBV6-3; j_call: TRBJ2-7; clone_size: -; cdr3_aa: CASSYSGLASEQYF; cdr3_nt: TGTGCCAGCAGTTACTCAGGACTAGCAAGCGAGCAGTACTTC
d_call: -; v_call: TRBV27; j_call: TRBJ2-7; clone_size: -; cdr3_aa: CASSLGATKGGEQYF; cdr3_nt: TGTGCCAGCAGTTTAGGGGCCACGAAGGGGGGGGAGCAGTACTTC
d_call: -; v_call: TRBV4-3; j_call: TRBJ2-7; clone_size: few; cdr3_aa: CASSQVRFGSSSEQYF; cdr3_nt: TGCGCCAGCAGCCAAGTTCGATTTGGCAGCTCCAGCGAGCAGTACTTC
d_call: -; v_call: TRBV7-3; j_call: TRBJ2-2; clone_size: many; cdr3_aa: CASSLTGGNTGELFF; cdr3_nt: TGTGCCAGCAGCTTAACTGGGGGGAACACCGGGGAGCTGTTTTTT
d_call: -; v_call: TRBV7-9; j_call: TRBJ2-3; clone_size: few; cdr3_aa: CASSSDWGTDTQYF; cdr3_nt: TGTGCCAGCAGCTCGGATTGGGGCACAGATACGCAGTATTTT
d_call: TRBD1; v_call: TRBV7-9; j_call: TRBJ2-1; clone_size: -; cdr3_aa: CASTLIAGGPGEQFF; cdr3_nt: TGTGCCAGCACCCTCATAGCAGGGGGCCCGGGGGAGCAGTTCTTC
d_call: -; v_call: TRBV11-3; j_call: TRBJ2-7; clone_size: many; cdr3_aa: CASSYTYEQYF; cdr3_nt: TGTGCCAGCAGCTACACCTACGAGCAGTACTTC
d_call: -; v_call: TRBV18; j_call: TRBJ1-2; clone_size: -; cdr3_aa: CASSPSRDGYGYTF; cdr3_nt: TGTGCCAGCTCACCGTCCCGGGACGGCTATGGCTACACCTTC
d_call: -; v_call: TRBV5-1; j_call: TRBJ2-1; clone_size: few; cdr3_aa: CASSPLAVNEQFF; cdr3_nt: TGCGCCAGCAGCCCTCTAGCAGTCAATGAGCAGTTCTTC
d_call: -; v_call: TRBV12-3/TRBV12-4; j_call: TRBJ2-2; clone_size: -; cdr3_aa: CASSLSVATGELFF; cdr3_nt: TGTGCCAGCAGTTTGAGTGTGGCCACCGGGGAGCTGTTTTTT
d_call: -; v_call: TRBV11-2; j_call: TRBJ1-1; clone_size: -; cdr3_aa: CASSLDLRNKAFF; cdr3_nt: TGTGCCAGCAGCTTAGATCTTAGGAACAAAGCTTTCTTT
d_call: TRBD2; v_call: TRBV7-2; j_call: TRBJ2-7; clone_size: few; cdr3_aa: CASSLRDYPLEQYF; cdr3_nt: TGTGCCAGCAGCTTGAGGGACTACCCTCTCGAGCAGTACTTC
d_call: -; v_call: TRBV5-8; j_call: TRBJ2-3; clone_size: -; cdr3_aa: CASSFGSRVWGPTDTQYF; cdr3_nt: TGTGCCAGCAGCTTCGGCAGCAGGGTTTGGGGGCCCACAGATACGCAGTATTTT
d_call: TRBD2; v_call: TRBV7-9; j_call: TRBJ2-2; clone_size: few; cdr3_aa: CASSLNSGMNTGELFF; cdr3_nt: TGTGCCAGCAGCTTAAATAGCGGGATGAACACCGGGGAGCTGTTTTTT
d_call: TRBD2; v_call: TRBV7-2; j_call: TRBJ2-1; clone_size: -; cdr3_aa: CASTQLAGEYNEQFF; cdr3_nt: TGTGCCAGCACCCAACTAGCGGGAGAATACAATGAGCAGTTCTTC